The rows below give T cell receptor beta chains drawn from one sample of a study of HIV-infected patients and healthy controls. TCRdb reprocessed the 5' RACE reads via MiXCR and lists one record per CDR3 protein. Of around 62,000 distinct CDR3 sequences in the sample, roughly 19% were seen once. Input material: CD4+ T cells from blood. The receptors were gathered from a human donor in good health. Each CDR3 is given with its conserved first and last residue. Fields, in order: CDR3 DNA, CDR3 protein, V gene, J gene, CDR3 length, D gene, clone size. The D gene is left open where the match is weak. Size tells how often a clone was seen (once, few, many) or the class of an expanded clone, and some rows leave it out.

cdr3_nt: TGCGCCAGCAGCTGGGACACTGGGAGCTACGAGCAGTACTTC
cdr3_aa: CASSWDTGSYEQYF
v_call: TRBV5-1
j_call: TRBJ2-7
cdr3_length: 14
d_call: -
clone_size: -

cdr3_nt: TGTGCCAGCAGCTCAATTTGGTCAGATACGCAGTATTTT
cdr3_aa: CASSSIWSDTQYF
v_call: TRBV7-2
j_call: TRBJ2-3
cdr3_length: 13
d_call: -
clone_size: many

cdr3_nt: TGTGCCAGCAGCCACTTGACTCGCCAAGAGACCCAGTACTTC
cdr3_aa: CASSHLTRQETQYF
v_call: TRBV7-9
j_call: TRBJ2-5
cdr3_length: 14
d_call: -
clone_size: many

cdr3_nt: TGCGCCAGCAGCCAAGATTTTGCAGGGAAGGAGACCCAGTACTTC
cdr3_aa: CASSQDFAGKETQYF
v_call: TRBV4-1
j_call: TRBJ2-5
cdr3_length: 15
d_call: -
clone_size: few

cdr3_nt: TGTGCCAGCAGCTTGACAGGGGGTGACGAGCAGTACTTC
cdr3_aa: CASSLTGGDEQYF
v_call: TRBV5-4
j_call: TRBJ2-7
cdr3_length: 13
d_call: TRBD1
clone_size: -

cdr3_nt: TGTGCCAGCAGTTTAGACCCCTCCGCGGGGGAGACCCAGTACTTC
cdr3_aa: CASSLDPSAGETQYF
v_call: TRBV7-9
j_call: TRBJ2-5
cdr3_length: 15
d_call: -
clone_size: few

cdr3_nt: TGTGCCACCAGCAGAGATAAGGGCAGTGAACGAAATGAAAAACTGTTTTTT
cdr3_aa: CATSRDKGSERNEKLFF
v_call: TRBV15
j_call: TRBJ1-4
cdr3_length: 17
d_call: -
clone_size: -

cdr3_nt: TGTGCCAGCAGCCCCCGACCGTACTGGGGTAATTCACCCCTCCACTTT
cdr3_aa: CASSPRPYWGNSPLHF
v_call: TRBV5-6
j_call: TRBJ1-6
cdr3_length: 16
d_call: -
clone_size: -

cdr3_nt: TGTGCCAGCAGTTACTCTAGCGGGGCCTCCAGGGAGCAGTACTTC
cdr3_aa: CASSYSSGASREQYF
v_call: TRBV6-5
j_call: TRBJ2-7
cdr3_length: 15
d_call: TRBD2
clone_size: -

cdr3_nt: TGTGCCAGCAGCCGGGACAGGGATAAAAACATTCAGTACTTC
cdr3_aa: CASSRDRDKNIQYF
v_call: TRBV7-2
j_call: TRBJ2-4
cdr3_length: 14
d_call: TRBD1
clone_size: -

cdr3_nt: TGTGCCAGCAGCTTAGGGGGCTCGGGAGACATTCAGTACTTC
cdr3_aa: CASSLGGSGDIQYF
v_call: TRBV7-2
j_call: TRBJ2-4
cdr3_length: 14
d_call: -
clone_size: many

cdr3_nt: TGTGCCAGCAGTTACTCGTCTAGCGGGGGGACCTACGAGCAGTACTTC
cdr3_aa: CASSYSSSGGTYEQYF
v_call: TRBV6-5
j_call: TRBJ2-7
cdr3_length: 16
d_call: TRBD2
clone_size: many

cdr3_nt: TGTGCCAGCACCCCCGGAGGGGTCCCCTACGAGCAGTACTTC
cdr3_aa: CASTPGGVPYEQYF
v_call: TRBV11-2
j_call: TRBJ2-7
cdr3_length: 14
d_call: -
clone_size: few

cdr3_nt: TGTGCCAGCAGCCCTAGCGGGGGGCCTTTTTTAGAGCAGTACTTC
cdr3_aa: CASSPSGGPFLEQYF
v_call: TRBV12-3/TRBV12-4
j_call: TRBJ2-7
cdr3_length: 15
d_call: TRBD2
clone_size: -

cdr3_nt: TGTGCCAGCAGCTCTCTAGCGGGAAAGCGCACAGATACGCAGTATTTT
cdr3_aa: CASSSLAGKRTDTQYF
v_call: TRBV5-6
j_call: TRBJ2-3
cdr3_length: 16
d_call: TRBD2
clone_size: -

cdr3_nt: TGTGCCAGCAGTTTACAGGGGGCTTGGGCTAATTCACCCCTCCACTTT
cdr3_aa: CASSLQGAWANSPLHF
v_call: TRBV27
j_call: TRBJ1-6
cdr3_length: 16
d_call: TRBD1
clone_size: -

cdr3_nt: TGTGCCAGCAGCGCGGGACTAGCGGACTACAATGAGCAGTTCTTC
cdr3_aa: CASSAGLADYNEQFF
v_call: TRBV6-1
j_call: TRBJ2-1
cdr3_length: 15
d_call: TRBD2
clone_size: -

cdr3_nt: TGTGCCAGCAGCCCACAGGGGGCGCGAACTGAAGCTTTCTTT
cdr3_aa: CASSPQGARTEAFF
v_call: TRBV7-9
j_call: TRBJ1-1
cdr3_length: 14
d_call: TRBD1
clone_size: many

cdr3_nt: TGTGCCAGCAGCCGGACAGGGGAACAGCCCCAGCATTTT
cdr3_aa: CASSRTGEQPQHF
v_call: TRBV7-9
j_call: TRBJ1-5
cdr3_length: 13
d_call: TRBD1
clone_size: -

cdr3_nt: TGTGCCAGCAGCCCCCTTCTTTATCCGCAGTATTTT
cdr3_aa: CASSPLLYPQYF
v_call: TRBV12-3/TRBV12-4
j_call: TRBJ2-3
cdr3_length: 12
d_call: -
clone_size: few

cdr3_nt: TGCAGCGTTGAAGCCTGGGGCAGAGCTAACTATGGCTACACCTTC
cdr3_aa: CSVEAWGRANYGYTF
v_call: TRBV29-1
j_call: TRBJ1-2
cdr3_length: 15
d_call: -
clone_size: -

cdr3_nt: TGTGCCTGGAGTACACTAACAGGGGTTCGGAATGGCTACACCTTC
cdr3_aa: CAWSTLTGVRNGYTF
v_call: TRBV30
j_call: TRBJ1-2
cdr3_length: 15
d_call: TRBD1
clone_size: many

cdr3_nt: TGCGCCAGCAGCGCAACCGGGACAGGTACTGGGGCCAACGTCCTGACTTTC
cdr3_aa: CASSATGTGTGANVLTF
v_call: TRBV5-1
j_call: TRBJ2-6
cdr3_length: 17
d_call: TRBD1
clone_size: -

cdr3_nt: TGTGCCAGTAGTATCGGGACTAGCGGTTACGAGCAGTACTTC
cdr3_aa: CASSIGTSGYEQYF
v_call: TRBV19
j_call: TRBJ2-7
cdr3_length: 14
d_call: TRBD2
clone_size: few

cdr3_nt: TGCAGCGTTGGGGCACGGGGGGTAACTAATGAAAAACTGTTTTTT
cdr3_aa: CSVGARGVTNEKLFF
v_call: TRBV29-1
j_call: TRBJ1-4
cdr3_length: 15
d_call: -
clone_size: -